The following is a T cell receptor beta chain sequence with its context. Per the original data handling: Amplification of reference gene primers provided the estimated nucleated cell counts. Some clones are missing from TCRdb's copy, which holds only in-frame ones; the method was immunoSEQ multiplex PCR. V, J and clone size reflect that table, while D and trimming were determined from the DNA. The data show about 360,000 clones, with around 87% seen just once and 1% to 1.5% held by the top ten. Individuals drawn from around 25 US areas were roughly 18 to 89 years old. The CDR3 sequence is 15 residues long. Germline V gene lookup returns CDR1 MNHEY and CDR2 SVGAGI. V was clipped by 4 bases and J by 1 base; unmatched bases: 5. These data belong to a study of blood T cell repertoires in COVID-19. Study information: Researchers got acute and convalescent COVID-19 samples from the United States, Italy and Spain. Sources were T cells, B-cell-depleted T cells, or PBMCs; the material itself was cDNA or gDNA.

The chain joins TRBV6-5 to TRBJ1-1; 8 positions match TRBD1. This sequence was found in a man aged 25 to 40 who had recovered from COVID-19. The source material was PBMCs or T cells enriched from blood (not recorded which). The CDR3 loop is CASSFRGPGNTEAFF. The DNA for the CDR3 is TGTGCCAGCAGTTTCAGGGGGCCCGGGAACACTGAAGCTTTCTTT.